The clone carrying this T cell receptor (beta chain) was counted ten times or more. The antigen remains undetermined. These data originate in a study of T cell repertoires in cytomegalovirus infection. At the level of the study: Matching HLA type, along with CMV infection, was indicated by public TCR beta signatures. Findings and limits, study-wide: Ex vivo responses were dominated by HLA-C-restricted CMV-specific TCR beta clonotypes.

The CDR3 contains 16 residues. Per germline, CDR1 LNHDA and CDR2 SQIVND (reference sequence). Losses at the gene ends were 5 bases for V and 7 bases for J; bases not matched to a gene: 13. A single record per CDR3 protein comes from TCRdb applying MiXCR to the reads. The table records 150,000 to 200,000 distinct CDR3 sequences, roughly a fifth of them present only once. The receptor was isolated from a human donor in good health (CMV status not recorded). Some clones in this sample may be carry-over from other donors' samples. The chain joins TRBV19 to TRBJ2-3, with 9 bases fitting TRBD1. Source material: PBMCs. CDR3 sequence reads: CASSGGQGSARYTQYF. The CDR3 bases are TGTGCCAGTAGTGGTGGACAGGGGTCCGCACGATATACGCAGTATTTT. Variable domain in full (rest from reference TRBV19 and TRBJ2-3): DGGITQSPKYLFRKEGQNVTLSCEQNLNHDAMYWYRQDPGQGLRLIYYSQIVNDFQKGDIAEGYSVSREKKESFPLTVTSAQKNPTAFYLCASSGGQGSARYTQYFGPGTRLTVL.